The 13 T cell receptor beta chains listed next were all sequenced from one sample in a study of early T cells in non-severe SARS-CoV-2 infection. TCRdb recomputed calls from the 5' RACE reads with MiXCR, one row per CDR3 protein. Of approximately 77,000 distinct CDR3 sequences detected, over 4% appear once; the ten largest clones hold approximately 7%. The source material was whole blood, sampled at baseline. These receptors were taken from an adult who was a healthcare worker with PCR-confirmed SARS-CoV-2 infection or an uninfected control (not recorded which).

This clonotype was seen many times. The V gene is TRBV19, the J gene TRBJ1-4; D gene uncertain. This CDR3 spans 14 amino acids. V lost 5 bases, J lost 6 bases, and 13 bases lay in between. Per germline, CDR1 LNHDA and CDR2 SQIVND (reference sequence). CDR3 sequence reads: CASSFSALHEKLFF. The DNA of the CDR3 is TGTGCCAGTAGTTTCTCGGCCCTGCATGAAAAACTGTTTTTT.

This clonotype was seen repeatedly, ten times or more. The V and J genes are TRBV4-1 and TRBJ2-1, with D hard to call. V was clipped by 0 bases and J by 15 bases, with 12 bases between them. The CDR3 is made up of 12 amino acids. The germline V gene has CDR1 MGHRA and CDR2 YSYEKL. The CDR3 bases are TGCGCCAGCAGCCAAGACGGTGCTGGCTGGTTCTTC. It yields the protein CASSQDGAGWFF.

This clonotype was seen ten or more times. The rearrangement links TRBV19 to TRBJ2-1, with 9 bases that match TRBD2. V lost 3 bases and J lost 0; bases outside the gene matches: 9. Germline CDR1 and CDR2: LNHDA and SQIVND (reference sequence). CDR3 length: 18 amino acids. The CDR3 region is CASSIGLAGPGSYNEQFF. CDR3 in DNA: TGTGCCAGTAGTATTGGGCTAGCGGGACCCGGCTCCTACAATGAGCAGTTCTTC.

This clonotype was picked up a small number of times. This chain uses TRBV5-1 with TRBJ1-1; a possible D gene is TRBD1 (6 bases). The CDR3 length is 16 residues. Trimming stripped 1 base from V and 3 bases from J, with 16 bases between. Germline values: CDR1 SGHRS, CDR2 YFSETQ. The CDR3 bases are TGCGCCAGCAGCTTGCCTTTGGGGGGCTGGGACACTGAAGCTTTCTTT. It encodes CASSLPLGGWDTEAFF.

The CDR3 loop is CASSLSGALQETQYF. CDR3 in DNA: TGCGCCAGCAGCTTGTCGGGGGCCCTGCAAGAGACCCAGTACTTC. This chain links TRBV5-1 with TRBJ2-5, with D perhaps being TRBD1 or TRBD2 (6 bases each). Germline V gene data show CDR1 as SGHRS and CDR2 as YFSETQ. This CDR3 is built from 15 residues. Trimming cost V 1 base and J 2 bases, with 12 bases left between them.

This clonotype was seen a handful of times. The rearrangement joins TRBV7-9 to TRBJ1-3, with D perhaps TRBD1 (6 bases). The V gene's germline CDR1 is SEHNR and CDR2 FQNEAQ (reference sequence). V lost 7 bases to trimming and J lost 2 bases, with 15 bases between them. This CDR3 contains 15 residues. CDR3 loop: CASISQRGPGNTIYF. The CDR3 nucleotides read TGTGCCAGCATATCCCAACGGGGGCCTGGAAACACCATATATTTT.

V gene TRBV7-9 combines with J gene TRBJ1-5; D perhaps matches TRBD1 (5 bases). Trimming shortened V by 0 bases and J by 0 bases, and 12 bases separated the two germline ends. The CDR3 sequence is 17 residues long. The germline V gene encodes CDR1 SEHNR and CDR2 FQNEAQ (reference sequence). The CDR3 loop is CASSLAAARDSNQPQHF. The CDR3 DNA reads as TGTGCCAGCAGCTTAGCGGCCGCCAGGGATAGCAATCAGCCCCAGCATTTT.

This clonotype was counted a few times. As DNA, the CDR3 is TGCGCCAGCAGCCCCGCGGACAGCCAAGAGACCCAGTACTTC. This encodes CASSPADSQETQYF. The chain combines TRBV5-1 with TRBJ2-5, with TRBD1 as a possible D gene (6 bases). CDR3 size: 14 residues. Deletions cut 4 bases from V and 1 base from J, with 11 bases between. The germline gives CDR1 SGHRS, CDR2 YFSETQ.

The rearrangement joins TRBV29-1 to TRBJ2-7; the D gene could be TRBD1 or TRBD2 (5 bases each). Trimming cost V 4 bases and J 0 bases, with 10 bases left between them. The CDR3 totals 13 residues. CDR1 and CDR2 (germline): SQVTM, ANQGSEA. DNA of the CDR3: TGCAGCGTTGCCTGGGACGTCTCCTACGAGCAGTACTTC. Translating gives CSVAWDVSYEQYF.

This clonotype was counted at least ten times. This chain joins TRBV6-6 and TRBJ2-7, with no clear D. V was clipped by 0 bases and J by 2 bases, with 2 bases between them. Germline CDR1 and CDR2: MNHNY and SVGAGI (reference sequence). There are 12 residues in the CDR3. CDR3 sequence: CASSYSPYEQYF. CDR3 sequence (DNA): TGTGCCAGCAGTTACTCCCCCTACGAGCAGTACTTC.

This clonotype appeared many times. The chain recombines TRBV19 with TRBJ1-5, with a tentative D call TRBD1 (6 bases). V was trimmed by 3 bases and J by 4 bases, leaving 13 bases between them. Germline CDR1 is LNHDA and CDR2 is SQIVND (reference sequence). The CDR3 loop spans 15 amino acids. The CDR3 DNA follows: TGTGCCAGTAGTATGGGGGGGCGGAAAAATCAGCCCCAGCATTTT. It yields the protein CASSMGGRKNQPQHF.

This clonotype was detected ten times or more. The chain joins TRBV28 to TRBJ1-1, with D possibly TRBD1 on 5 matching bases. The CDR3 consists of 13 residues. Trimming shortened V by 6 bases and J by 3 bases, and 11 bases separated the two germline ends. The germline CDR1 and CDR2 sequences are MDHEN and SYDVKM. The CDR3 spells CASRRQSYTEAFF. The DNA of the CDR3 is TGTGCCAGCAGGCGACAGTCGTACACTGAAGCTTTCTTT.

This clonotype was seen repeatedly, ten times or more. The chain couples TRBV3-1 to TRBJ2-3, with 7 bases aligning to TRBD2. Germline CDR1 is LGHDT and CDR2 is YNNKEL (reference sequence). V was pared by 1 base and J by 4 bases, with 5 bases of the junction left unmatched. CDR3 length: 15 residues. The DNA for the CDR3 is TGTGCCAGCAGCCAAGTTGTGGGGAGGGCAGATACGCAGTATTTT. Protein sequence: CASSQVVGRADTQYF.